This entry is about one TCR beta chain. Antigen unknown. These data are taken from a study of cytomegalovirus exposure and HLA in healthy donors. Study at large: It was reported in a later analysis that the 90 to 150 validation repertoires used the same platform as the 550 to 800 first-cohort repertoires.

Points from the study as a whole: First-cohort TCR clusters were later found to tend to co-occur in the 120 validation repertoires. Specificity for CMV antigens was confirmed in vitro for a few of the CMV-associated chains. Cytomegalovirus status, reportedly, was diagnosed with high specificity and sensitivity by the classifier.

TCRdb's table, derived via immunoSEQ multiplex PCR, lists solely in-frame clones and lacks some. Of hundreds of thousands of clones in the sample, over 70% were seen once. The sequence was obtained from a woman aged 30 to 39 in good health and CMV-seropositive. The specimen was PBMCs.

Written as DNA, the CDR3 is TGTGCCAGTACGCGCGGAGTCAATCAGCCCCAGCATTTT. It encodes CASTRGVNQPQHF. The chain couples TRBV19 to TRBJ1-5; D unclear. This CDR3 has 13 residues. Germline loops: CDR1 LNHDA, CDR2 SQIVND (reference sequence). The germline V and J ends were trimmed by 7 bases and 3 bases, with 10 bases remaining between them.